This TCR beta chain stems from a study of T cell repertoires in cytomegalovirus infection. Study details: Use of recently identified HLA-C-restricted and well-studied HLA-B-restricted CMV epitopes was part of the study. Signatures in public TCR beta sequences pointed to both CMV infection and matching HLA type. Notes on the study in general: Based on cumulative public TCR beta family frequency, carriers of CMV plus the relevant HLA were identified. In two of eight donors, the top clonotype was HLA-C-restricted CMV-specific.

As to this clonotype: Its antigen is not known.

In TCRdb, the reads were re-called with MiXCR into one record per CDR3 protein. The profile shows roughly 800,000 distinct CDR3 sequences, just under 30% of them singletons. V was pared by 7 bases and J by 2 bases, with 6 bases of the junction left unmatched. The CDR3 loop spans 13 amino acids. From germline, CDR1 is DFQATT and CDR2 SNEGSKA (reference sequence). The sample was cultured CD8+ T cells from PBMCs, taken from culture after CMV antigen stimulation. The V and J genes are TRBV20-1 and TRBJ2-5; 8 bases map to TRBD1. The source is a human donor in good health (CMV status not recorded). Some clones in this sample may be carry-over from other donors' samples. CDR3 DNA: TGCAGTGGGTTGGGACAGGCACAAGAGACCCAGTACTTC. It is translated as CSGLGQAQETQYF.